A single T cell receptor beta chain is shown here with its context. Its antigen remains unknown. Sorting of CD4+ naive, central memory, regulatory and stem cell-like memory cells was performed via CD45RO/CCR7/CD25/CD127/CD95/CD27. This specimen belongs to a study of beta chain features in type 1 diabetes. Trimming removed 3 bases from V and 1 base from J, with 6 bases in between. Germline CDR1 is SGHVS and CDR2 is FNYEAQ. The CDR3 length is 13 residues. Expressed TCRB transcripts were sequenced after all isolated RNA was converted to cDNA. Produced via immunoSEQ multiplex PCR; TCRdb's table is partial and in-frame only. Among some 250,000 clones listed, 25% to 30% were seen once. Study-level findings and limits: For patients and controls alike, PCR might favor shorter templates to the same degree.

The clonotype was recovered from a man younger than 45 in good health. This chain links TRBV7-6 with TRBJ2-5; no reliable D call. Sequenced material: central memory CD4+ T cells from blood. The CDR3 bases are TGTGCCAGCAGCTTGAGTAGCCAAGAGACCCAGTACTTC. It specifies CASSLSSQETQYF.